The present T cell receptor (beta chain) was sequenced within a study of cytomegalovirus exposure and HLA in healthy donors. Unrecorded for this donor was the CMV serostatus. Points from the study as a whole: While the bulk of TCR sequences proved rare, some public TCRs turned up in many donors. It was only CMV serostatus that was available as immune exposure information.

The CDR3 runs to 15 residues. V shed 2 bases, J shed 5 bases, and the junction held 4 bases outside the gene matches. The germline V gene encodes CDR1 LNHDA and CDR2 SQIVND (reference sequence). It was with 60 Vbeta and 13 Jbeta primers that the PCR ran. Data came from immunoSEQ multiplex PCR; TCRdb stores just in-frame clones and leaves some out. The repertoire holds some 130,000 clones, with around 77% as singletons. With respect to this clone: Antigen: not known.

This receptor was obtained from a man under 40 in good health. The chain uses TRBV19 and TRBJ2-1, with 9 nucleotides matching TRBD2. Sequencing was performed on PBMCs. DNA for the CDR3: TGTGCCAGTAGTATATTAGCGGGAGTTAACAATGAGCAGTTCTTC. It is translated as CASSILAGVNNEQFF.